This T cell receptor (beta chain) was sequenced for a study of beta chain features in type 1 diabetes. General study findings and limits: All four CD4+ subsets of Type 1 diabetes patients contained TCRB CDR3s that were moderately but significantly shorter.

This CDR3 is 16 amino acids long. Germline V gene data show CDR1 as SGHTA and CDR2 as FQGNSA. V lost 3 bases, J lost 0 bases, and 12 bases lay in between. The investigators reverse transcribed all of the isolated RNA, so they sequenced expressed TCRB transcripts. The table came from immunoSEQ multiplex PCR; TCRdb's copy has only in-frame clones and leaves some out. Of roughly 450,000 clones in the sample, approximately 15% were seen once. The sample holds a few counts of this clone. Its antigen remains unknown. The source material was naive CD4+ T cells from blood. The sequence was obtained from a man aged 25 to 45 in good health. V is TRBV7-2 and J is TRBJ2-4, with D perhaps TRBD1 or TRBD2 (6 bases each). The DNA of the CDR3 is TGTGCCAGCAGCTTCCGAGGGGGGAAAGCCAAAAACATTCAGTACTTC. As protein: CASSFRGGKAKNIQYF.